This T cell receptor (beta chain) was recorded in a study of T cell repertoires in cytomegalovirus infection. Study information: Public TCR beta signatures marked donors with CMV infection and the matching HLA.

Losses at the gene ends were 2 bases for V and 1 base for J; bases not matched to a gene: 6. Germline V gene sequence: CDR1 LGHNA, CDR2 YSLEER. This CDR3 contains 17 residues. Whole-study results and caveats: Dominating the ex vivo response were TCR beta clonotypes that were CMV-specific and HLA-C-restricted. Adding up the frequency of public TCR beta families identified people who carried CMV plus the relevant HLA.

A note on this clonotype: Its antigen remains unidentified.

One entry per CDR3 protein results from TCRdb running MiXCR on the reads. The top ten clones hold under 15% of a sample with 750,000 to 950,000 distinct CDR3 sequences, under 35% of them seen once. The receptor was derived from a human donor in good health (CMV status not recorded). Some clones in this sample may be carry-over from other donors' samples. The V gene is TRBV4-3, the J gene TRBJ2-4; 9 nucleotides align to TRBD1. The starting material was cultured CD8+ T cells from PBMCs, obtained from culture after CMV antigen stimulation. CDR3 protein: CASSQWDRELAKNIQYF. CDR3 DNA: TGCGCCAGCAGCCAATGGGACAGGGAGCTTGCCAAAAACATTCAGTACTTC.